This entry lists 2 T cell receptor beta chains sequenced from one sample in a study of T cells in Graves' hyperthyroidism and ophthalmopathy. Amplified TCR beta CDR3 regions came from RNA transcripts. Carried out on the TCR CDR3, a first-round RT-PCR used the HTBI primer set. TCRdb processed the multiplex PCR reads anew with MiXCR; each CDR3 protein has one entry. This sample carries 300,000 to 400,000 distinct CDR3 sequences, 21% of them seen once, and the ten largest clones take 50%. Source material: blood. The receptor source for this set is a woman aged 45-65 years with Graves' hyperthyroidism.

This sequence joins TRBV20-1 and TRBJ2-2; TRBD1 matches 8 bases. The CDR3 has 14 amino acids. J gave up 5 bases and V 6 bases, and 8 bases lay outside the gene matches. Looked up from germline, CDR1 is DFQATT and CDR2 is SNEGSKA (reference sequence). CDR3 sequence reads: CSAAGGARTGELFF. DNA of the CDR3: TGCAGTGCCGCAGGGGGCGCGAGAACCGGGGAGCTGTTTTTT.

This clonotype was found many times. This chain joins TRBV10-3 and TRBJ1-1, with D maybe TRBD1 (5 bases). This CDR3 spans 14 amino acids. Between the trimmed V and J ends, which lost 3 bases and 1 base, there was a span of 9 bases. CDR1 ENHRY and CDR2 SYGVKD come from the germline V gene. CDR3 region: CAISDRERNTEAFF. The CDR3 DNA follows: TGTGCCATCAGTGACAGGGAGCGGAACACTGAAGCTTTCTTT.